Listed below are T cell receptor beta chains from one sample, sequenced in a study of blood T cell repertoires in COVID-19. Measured with immunoSEQ multiplex PCR; TCRdb has only the in-frame clones, and not every one. The data contain 200,000 or so clones, approximately 84% of them seen just once; the ten biggest clones take up 1.5% to 2%. Sequenced: peripheral blood. These receptors were collected from a man aged 35-49 years with active or convalescent COVID-19. The CDR3 runs from the conserved cysteine through the conserved F or W. A D gene is named only where the DNA matches it firmly. The listing skips clone size in some rows; elsewhere it reads once, few, many or a size class.

d_gene	j_gene	len	abundance	v_gene	CDR3nt	CDR3aa
-	TRBJ2-3	15	-	TRBV11-2	TGTGCCAGCAGCTTTTTAGCGGCTAGCACAGATACGCAGTATTTT	CASSFLAASTDTQYF
-	TRBJ2-1	16	-	TRBV28	TGTGCCAGTCCACCCTCAGGGAATGTGGGTATCGATGAGCAGTTCTTC	CASPPSGNVGIDEQFF
-	TRBJ2-1	14	-	TRBV19	TGTGCCAGTAGTATGGGCAGCTCCTACAATGAGCAGTTCTTC	CASSMGSSYNEQFF
-	TRBJ1-3	17	-	TRBV10-3	TGTGCCATCAGAGGGTCGGCAGGGGACCCCTCTGGAAACACCATATATTTT	CAIRGSAGDPSGNTIYF
-	TRBJ1-5	18	-	TRBV18	TGTGCCAGCTCACCGAATCCGCCATCGGTAGCCTTCAATCAGCCCCAGCATTTT	CASSPNPPSVAFNQPQHF
TRBD1	TRBJ2-5	14	-	TRBV24-1	TGTGCCACCAGTGACACAGGGGCCCGAGAGACCCAGTACTTC	CATSDTGARETQYF
TRBD1	TRBJ1-1	14	-	TRBV6-5	TGTGCCAGCAGTAACTACAGGGGGTATACTGAAGCTTTCTTT	CASSNYRGYTEAFF
TRBD1	TRBJ1-5	16	-	TRBV11-2	TGTGCCAGCAGCGAGCGACAGGGGGCACCGGATCAGCCCCAGCATTTT	CASSERQGAPDQPQHF
TRBD1	TRBJ2-7	17	-	TRBV5-4	TGTGCCAGCAGCGGGGCCGGGGGCTTACAGGGGGTCTACGAGCAGTACTTC	CASSGAGGLQGVYEQYF
-	TRBJ2-3	12	-	TRBV4-1	TGCGCCAGCAGCCAAGGAGCAGATACGCAGTATTTT	CASSQGADTQYF
TRBD2	TRBJ2-7	13	once	TRBV19	TGTGCCAGTGGCAGCGGGAAGGTCTACGAGCAGTACTTC	CASGSGKVYEQYF
-	TRBJ2-2	14	-	TRBV3-1/TRBV3-2	TGTGCCAGCAGCAGATCCACCCCGGGAGGGGAGCTGTTTTTT	CASSRSTPGGELFF
TRBD2	TRBJ2-1	15	-	TRBV5-1	TGCGCCAGCAGTTTGGGCGGGAGGGCGGTTGATGAGCAGTTCTTC	CASSLGGRAVDEQFF
TRBD2	TRBJ2-3	16	once	TRBV27	TGTGCCAGCAGTACAGGAGCGGGAGGGAACACAGATACGCAGTATTTT	CASSTGAGGNTDTQYF
-	TRBJ2-7	13	-	TRBV19	TGTGCCAGTAGTCTCCAGGATCCCTACGAGCAGTACTTC	CASSLQDPYEQYF
TRBD1	TRBJ1-4	14	-	TRBV5-4	TGTGCCAGCAGCACGACAGGGTTGGATGAAAAACTGTTTTTT	CASSTTGLDEKLFF
TRBD1	TRBJ2-5	14	-	TRBV5-4	TGTGCCGCCAGGGTAGACAGGGTGTCAGAGACCCAGTACTTC	CAARVDRVSETQYF
-	TRBJ2-7	13	-	TRBV27	TGTGCCAGCAGTCCTCAGGGGTTCTACGAGCAGTACTTC	CASSPQGFYEQYF
-	TRBJ2-4	14	-	TRBV10-3	TGTGCCATCAGTGACCTGGACTCCGGAAACATTCAGTACTTC	CAISDLDSGNIQYF
TRBD1	TRBJ2-7	15	-	TRBV5-5	TGTGCCAGCAGCCCGATCGGACAGGGGTACTACGAGCAGTACTTC	CASSPIGQGYYEQYF
-	TRBJ1-1	13	once	TRBV2	TGTGCCAGCAACAGGGACCGAAACACTGAAGCTTTCTTT	CASNRDRNTEAFF
-	TRBJ1-2	13	-	TRBV5-1	TGCGCCAGCAGGCCGGACAGCGACTATGGCTACACCTTC	CASRPDSDYGYTF
-	TRBJ2-1	15	-	TRBV15	TGTGCCACCAGCGACACCCGGGGGACCTACAATGAGCAGTTCTTC	CATSDTRGTYNEQFF
-	TRBJ2-5	17	-	TRBV3-1/TRBV3-2	TGTGCCAGCAGCCAAGAAGAGAACAGGGGGGGCCAAGAGACCCAGTACTTC	CASSQEENRGGQETQYF
-	TRBJ2-6	17	-	TRBV4-2	TGTGCCAGCAGCCAAGGAGGCTCGGGCTCTGGGGCCAACGTCCTGACTTTC	CASSQGGSGSGANVLTF
-	TRBJ1-2	13	-	TRBV29-1	TGCAGCGTTGCCCCGGGATGGAAGTATGGCTACACCTTC	CSVAPGWKYGYTF
TRBD1	TRBJ2-1	14	-	TRBV29-1	TGCAGCGTTGATAAATCAGGGGGCTTGGATGAGCAGTTCTTC	CSVDKSGGLDEQFF
TRBD1	TRBJ1-5	18	-	TRBV15	TGTGCCACCAGCAGAGTGGGACAGGGCCCCTTGGGTGGTCAGCCCCAGCATTTT	CATSRVGQGPLGGQPQHF